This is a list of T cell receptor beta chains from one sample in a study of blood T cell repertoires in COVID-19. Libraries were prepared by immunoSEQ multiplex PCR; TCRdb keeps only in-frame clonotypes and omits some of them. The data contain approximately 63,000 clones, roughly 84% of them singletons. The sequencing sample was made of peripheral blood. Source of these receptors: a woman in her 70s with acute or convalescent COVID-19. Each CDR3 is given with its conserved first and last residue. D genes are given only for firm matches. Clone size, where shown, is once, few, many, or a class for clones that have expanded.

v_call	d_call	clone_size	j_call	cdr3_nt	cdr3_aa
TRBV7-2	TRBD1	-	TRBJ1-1	TGTGCCAGCAGCTTAGCGATGGCAGGGGGGAACACTGAAGCTTTCTTT	CASSLAMAGGNTEAFF
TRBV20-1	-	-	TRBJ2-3	TGCAGTGCTAGTAGTAGCGGTTCTAGCACAGATACGCAGTATTTT	CSASSSGSSTDTQYF
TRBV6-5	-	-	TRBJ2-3	TGTGCCAGCATGGAAGGAGGAATCACAGATACGCAGTATTTT	CASMEGGITDTQYF
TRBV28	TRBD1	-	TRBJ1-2	TGTGCCAGCAGTAGCGGACAGGGTTCGGGGGGCTACACCTTC	CASSSGQGSGGYTF
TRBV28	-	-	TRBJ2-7	TGTGCCAGCAGTTCAGGGGTATCAGACGAGCAGTACTTC	CASSSGVSDEQYF
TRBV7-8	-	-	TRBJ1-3	TGTGCCAGCAGTCTAAGAGTGCCGGAATTGAGGTCTGGAAACACCATATATTTT	CASSLRVPELRSGNTIYF
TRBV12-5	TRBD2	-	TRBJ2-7	TGTGCTAGTGGTTTGAGGCGGGGGGGATTCTACGAGCAGTACTTC	CASGLRRGGFYEQYF
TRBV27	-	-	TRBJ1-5	TGTGCCAGCAGTTTAGCCGAGGATCAGCCCCAGCATTTT	CASSLAEDQPQHF
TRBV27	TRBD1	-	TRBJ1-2	TGTGCCAGCACCTCAAACCAGGGGGCAGAGGGCTACACCTTC	CASTSNQGAEGYTF
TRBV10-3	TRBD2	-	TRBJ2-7	TGTGCCATCAGTGAGTCCACTAGCGGACTCGGCGAGCAGTACTTC	CAISESTSGLGEQYF
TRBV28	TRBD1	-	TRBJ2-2	TGTGCCAGCCGGGGACAGGGGTACACCGGGGAGCTGTTTTTT	CASRGQGYTGELFF
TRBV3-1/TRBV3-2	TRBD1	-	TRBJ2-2	TGTGCCAGCAGCCAGGACCGGGACAGGGGTGTGTACGGGGAGCTGTTTTTT	CASSQDRDRGVYGELFF
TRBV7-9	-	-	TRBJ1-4	TGTGCCAGCAGACCAACTTCAACTAATGAAAAACTGTTTTTT	CASRPTSTNEKLFF
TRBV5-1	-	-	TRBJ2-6	TGCGCCAGCAGTCACGGGGGCTCTGGGGCCAACGTCCTGACTTTC	CASSHGGSGANVLTF
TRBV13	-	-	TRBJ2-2	TGTGCCAGCAGCGACAGGACTTCGAACACCGGGGAGCTGTTTTTT	CASSDRTSNTGELFF
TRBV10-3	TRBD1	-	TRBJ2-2	TGTGCCATCAGGGCCGGACAGGGCGGCGGGGAGCTGTTTTTT	CAIRAGQGGGELFF
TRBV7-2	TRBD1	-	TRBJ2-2	TGTGCCAGCATCCAGGACAGGGGATCCCGGGAGCTGTTTTTT	CASIQDRGSRELFF
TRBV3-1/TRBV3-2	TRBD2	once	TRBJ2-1	TGTGCCAGCAGCCAAGGACTAGCGGACTACAATGAGCAGTTCTTC	CASSQGLADYNEQFF
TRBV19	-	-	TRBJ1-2	TGTGCCAGTAGTCCAGGGTCGGTTAACTATGGCTACACCTTC	CASSPGSVNYGYTF
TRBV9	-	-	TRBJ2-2	TGTGCCAGCAGCCCCCGACTTAGGACCGGGGAGCTGTTTTTT	CASSPRLRTGELFF
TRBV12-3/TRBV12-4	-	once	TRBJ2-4	TGTGCCAGCAGTATGAACCGGGACTCCATTCAGTACTTC	CASSMNRDSIQYF
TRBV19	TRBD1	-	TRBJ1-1	TGTGCCAGTAAATGGGGACAGGGGTCCACTGAAGCTTTCTTT	CASKWGQGSTEAFF
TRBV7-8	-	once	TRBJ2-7	TGTGCCAGCAGCTCCGGGGAAGTTAGGGTTTCCTACGAGCAGTACTTC	CASSSGEVRVSYEQYF
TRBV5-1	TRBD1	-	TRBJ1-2	TGCGCCAGCAGCTTGACCCGGGACAGGGACTATGGCTACACCTTC	CASSLTRDRDYGYTF
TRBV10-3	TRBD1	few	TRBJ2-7	TGTGCCATCAGTGATTTTGTGACAGGGGGGGACGAGCAGTACTTC	CAISDFVTGGDEQYF
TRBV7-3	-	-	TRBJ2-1	TGTGCCAGCAGCTTAACGTCCGGGGGGCTCCTTAACAATGAGCAGTTCTTC	CASSLTSGGLLNNEQFF
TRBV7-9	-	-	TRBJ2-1	TGTGCCAGCAGCTCCATTCTAGGTGGATGGCAGTTCTTC	CASSSILGGWQFF
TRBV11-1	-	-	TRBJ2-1	TGTGCCAGCAGCCCCCGCGAGCGGGCCTACAATGAGCAGTTCTTC	CASSPRERAYNEQFF
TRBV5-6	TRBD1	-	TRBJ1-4	TGTGCCAGCAGCGTGTCCCGGGACAGGGGCTCTAATGAAAAACTGTTTTTT	CASSVSRDRGSNEKLFF
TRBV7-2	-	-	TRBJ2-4	TGTGCCAGCAGCTTAGACATAGCCAAAAACATTCAGTACTTC	CASSLDIAKNIQYF
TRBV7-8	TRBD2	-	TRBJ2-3	TGTGCCAGCAGCTTATTCCTGGCGGGGGGGCGAGCAGATACGCAGTATTTT	CASSLFLAGGRADTQYF
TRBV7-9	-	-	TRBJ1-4	TGTGCCAGCAGCAAAGACAGTCTTAATGAAAAACTGTTTTTT	CASSKDSLNEKLFF
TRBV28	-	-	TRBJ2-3	TGTGCCAGCAGTAAGGCGGGGGCGGAAGATACGCAGTATTTT	CASSKAGAEDTQYF